The clone carrying this T cell receptor beta chain was found a few times. The data were obtained in a study of patients and donors after allogeneic stem cell transplantation. CDR1 and CDR2 from the germline V gene are DFQATT and SNEGSKA (reference sequence). The CDR3 has 14 residues. Trimming shortened V by 5 bases and J by 4 bases, and 17 bases separated the two germline ends. MiXCR, run by TCRdb on the RT-PCR reads, gives a single entry per CDR3 protein. This table has 390,000 or so distinct CDR3 sequences, 16% appearing once. The J gene is TRBJ2-5, the V gene TRBV20-1; D gene uncertain. This clonotype originated in a human donor who was either an allogeneic HSCT recipient or a stem cell or donor lymphocyte infusion donor (not recorded which). It is not recorded whose cells these are; they may come from a transplant donor. The sample was blood, either unsorted or a sorted T cell fraction (not recorded which). The CDR3 sequence: CSAGPRTASETQYF. DNA of the CDR3: TGCAGTGCTGGACCTCGGACGGCGTCAGAGACCCAGTACTTC.